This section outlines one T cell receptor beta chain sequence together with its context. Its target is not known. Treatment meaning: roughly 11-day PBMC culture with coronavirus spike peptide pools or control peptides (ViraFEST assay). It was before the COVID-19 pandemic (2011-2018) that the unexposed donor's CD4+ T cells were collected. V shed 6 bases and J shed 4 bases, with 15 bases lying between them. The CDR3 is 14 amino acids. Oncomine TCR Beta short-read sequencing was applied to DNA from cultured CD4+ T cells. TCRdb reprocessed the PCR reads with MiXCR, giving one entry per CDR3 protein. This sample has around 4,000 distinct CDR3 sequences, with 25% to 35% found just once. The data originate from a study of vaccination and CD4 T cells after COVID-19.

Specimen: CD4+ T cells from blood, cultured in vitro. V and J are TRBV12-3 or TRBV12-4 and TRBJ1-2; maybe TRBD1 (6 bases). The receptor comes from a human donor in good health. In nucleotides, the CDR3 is TGTGCCAGCAGCTTCGGACAGAACTCCTATGGCTACACCTTC. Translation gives CASSFGQNSYGYTF.